Detailed here is one TCR beta chain. The junction had 3 bases not matched to a gene; V was cut back by 7 bases and J by 3 bases. CDR3 length: 12 residues. Germline CDR1 SQVTM, CDR2 ANQGSEA. This entry comes from a study of human T cells and chemical hapten exposure. Regarding time point: patch test 2, 6 weeks after DPC sensitization. Stated treatment: therapeutic diphenylcyclopropenone sensitization with weekly scalp DPC. Ahead of applying each patch test, blood was sampled. Total RNA extraction was carried out from unfractionated whole blood. Original data processing: A per-sample median of roughly 100,000 TCRs was observed, with a range of roughly 20,000 to 750,000. TCRdb fed the RACE reads into MiXCR, producing one record per CDR3 protein. What appears here as the V and J calls and clone size reflects TCRdb's work, not the paper's. The sample has about 84,000 distinct CDR3 sequences, 8% to 13% seen once.

This specimen consisted of whole blood, obtained in connection with sensitization to the hapten diphenylcyclopropenone (DPC). V usage is TRBV29-1 and J usage is TRBJ1-2, with 9 nucleotides matching TRBD1. This sequence originates from a woman in her forties or fifties with alopecia areata. Some clones in this sample may be carry-over from other donors' samples. The DNA for the CDR3 is TGCAGCGCCGGGGACAGGGACTATGGCTACACCTTC. Translating gives CSAGDRDYGYTF.